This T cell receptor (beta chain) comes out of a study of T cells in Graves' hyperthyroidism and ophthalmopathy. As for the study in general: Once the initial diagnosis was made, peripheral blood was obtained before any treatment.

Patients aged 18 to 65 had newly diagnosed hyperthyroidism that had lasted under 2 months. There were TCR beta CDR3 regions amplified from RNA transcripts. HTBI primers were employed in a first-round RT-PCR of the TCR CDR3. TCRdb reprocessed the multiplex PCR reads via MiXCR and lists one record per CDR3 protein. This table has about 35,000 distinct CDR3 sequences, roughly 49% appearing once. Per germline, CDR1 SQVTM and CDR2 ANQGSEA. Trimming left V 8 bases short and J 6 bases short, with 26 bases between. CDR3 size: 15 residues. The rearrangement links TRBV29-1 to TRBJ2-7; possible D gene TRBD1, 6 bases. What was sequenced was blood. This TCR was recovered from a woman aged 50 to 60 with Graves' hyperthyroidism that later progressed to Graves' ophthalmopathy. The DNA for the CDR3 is TGCAGCTATTCGACCGAAAACCGGGACAACGGCGAGCAGTACTTC. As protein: CSYSTENRDNGEQYF.